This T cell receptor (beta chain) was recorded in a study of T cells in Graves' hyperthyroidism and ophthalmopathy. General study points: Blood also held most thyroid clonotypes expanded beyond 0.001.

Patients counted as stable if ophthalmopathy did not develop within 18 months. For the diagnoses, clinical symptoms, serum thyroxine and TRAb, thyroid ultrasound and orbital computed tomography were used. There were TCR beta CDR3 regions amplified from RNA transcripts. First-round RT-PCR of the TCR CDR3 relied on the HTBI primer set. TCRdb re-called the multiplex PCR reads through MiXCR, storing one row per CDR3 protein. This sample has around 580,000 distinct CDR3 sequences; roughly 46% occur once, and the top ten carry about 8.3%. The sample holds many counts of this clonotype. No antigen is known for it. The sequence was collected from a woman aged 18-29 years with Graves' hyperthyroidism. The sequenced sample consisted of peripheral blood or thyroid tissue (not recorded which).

The CDR3 protein is CSVGLAGGQETQYF. CDR3 nucleotide sequence: TGCAGCGTTGGACTAGCGGGAGGGCAAGAGACCCAGTACTTC. The rearrangement uses TRBV29-1 and TRBJ2-5; TRBD2 matches at 14 bases. The CDR3 extends over 14 amino acids. The germline V gene has CDR1 SQVTM and CDR2 ANQGSEA. J was trimmed by 2 bases and V by 4 bases; bases with no gene match: 0.